This T cell receptor beta chain derives from a study of beta chain bispecific antibodies for T cell cancers. With regard to this clonotype: Its antigen is still unknown.

Expansion lasted approximately 3 days, with either anti-CD3 antibody OKT3 or CD3/CD28 beads. Each coculture: 5 x 10^4 or so target cells, 5 x 10^4 or so normal T cells, bispecific antibody. TCRdb re-called the 5' RACE reads through MiXCR, storing one row per CDR3 protein. Among about 20,000 distinct CDR3 sequences, approximately 2.6% were seen once, and the ten largest hold approximately 30%. This CDR3 is built from 18 residues. Germline V lookup: CDR1 LGHNA, CDR2 YNFKEQ. Trimming stripped 3 bases from V and 11 bases from J, with 30 bases between. Regarding the study as a whole: Most targeted TRBV signal came from the leukemia cell line cells, not normal T cells. An anti-TRBV5-5 antibody cross-reacts with the highly similar TRBV5-6.

J is TRBJ2-3 and V is TRBV4-2; D could derive from TRBD1 or TRBD2 (5 bases each). The sequenced material came from healthy donor T cells cultured with leukemia cells. This TCR was sampled from a human donor in good health. Some clones in this sample may be carry-over from other donors' samples. CDR3 DNA sequence: TGTGCCAGCAGCCATCTAGGGGACGCAGGACGTCAAGTCGTTGGGCAGTATTTT. Its translation is CASSHLGDAGRQVVGQYF.